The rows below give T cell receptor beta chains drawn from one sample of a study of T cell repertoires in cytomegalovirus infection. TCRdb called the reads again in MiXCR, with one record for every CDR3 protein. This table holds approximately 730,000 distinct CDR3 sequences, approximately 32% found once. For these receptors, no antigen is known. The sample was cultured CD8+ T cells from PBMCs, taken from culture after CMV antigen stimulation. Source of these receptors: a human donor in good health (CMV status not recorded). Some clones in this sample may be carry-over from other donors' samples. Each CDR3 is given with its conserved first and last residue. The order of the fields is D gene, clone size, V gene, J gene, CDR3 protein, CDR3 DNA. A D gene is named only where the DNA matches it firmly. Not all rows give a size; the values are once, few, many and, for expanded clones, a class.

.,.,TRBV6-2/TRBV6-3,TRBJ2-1,CATQQPYSEQFF,TGTGCCACTCAACAGCCCTACAGTGAGCAGTTCTTC
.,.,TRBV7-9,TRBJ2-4,CASTSGGGLAKNIQYF,TGTGCCAGCACCTCCGGAGGGGGGTTAGCCAAAAACATTCAGTACTTC
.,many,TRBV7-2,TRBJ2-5,CASSLVETQYF,TGTGCCAGCAGCTTAGTGGAGACCCAGTACTTC
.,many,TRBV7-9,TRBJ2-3,CASSYFAGKFLGTDTQYF,TGTGCCAGCAGCTATTTTGCGGGGAAGTTTCTGGGTACAGATACGCAGTATTTT
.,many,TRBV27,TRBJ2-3,CASSPSSTDTQYF,TGTGCCAGCAGCCCATCCAGCACAGATACGCAGTATTTT
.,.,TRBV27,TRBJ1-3,CASSLGAGNTIYF,TGTGCCAGCAGTTTAGGCGCTGGAAACACCATATATTTT
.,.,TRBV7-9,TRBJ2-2,CANDGTGELFF,TGTGCCAACGACGGAACCGGGGAGCTGTTTTTT
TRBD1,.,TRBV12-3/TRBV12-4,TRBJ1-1,CASSFTQGVDPEAFF,TGTGCCAGCAGTTTCACGCAGGGGGTTGACCCTGAAGCTTTCTTT
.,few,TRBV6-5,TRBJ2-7,CASSYSEGRDEQYF,TGTGCCAGCAGTTACTCCGAAGGCAGGGACGAGCAGTACTTC
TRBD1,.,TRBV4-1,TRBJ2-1,CASSQEPGQGKFSYNEQFF,TGTGCCAGCAGCCAAGAGCCGGGACAGGGAAAATTCTCCTACAATGAGCAGTTCTTC
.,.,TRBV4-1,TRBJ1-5,CASSQEGHQPQHF,TGCGCCAGCAGCCAAGAAGGTCATCAGCCCCAGCATTTT
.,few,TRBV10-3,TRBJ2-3,CAISEEAGATDTQYF,TGTGCCATCAGTGAGGAGGCAGGGGCTACAGATACGCAGTATTTT
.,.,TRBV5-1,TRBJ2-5,CASRNPKETQYF,TGCGCCAGCAGGAATCCAAAAGAGACCCAGTACTTC
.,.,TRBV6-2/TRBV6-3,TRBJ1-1,CASSYQDSMNTEAFF,TGTGCCAGCAGTTACCAGGACAGTATGAACACTGAAGCTTTCTTT
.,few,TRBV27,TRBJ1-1,CASSWGPVGETEAFF,TGTGCCAGCAGTTGGGGCCCCGTTGGGGAGACTGAAGCTTTCTTT
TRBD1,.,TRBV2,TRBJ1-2,CASRDRGPNYGYTF,TGTGCCAGCAGGGACAGGGGTCCAAACTATGGCTACACCTTC
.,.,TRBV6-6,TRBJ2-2,CASWGQDLYTGELFF,TGTGCCAGCTGGGGGCAGGACCTCTACACCGGGGAGCTGTTTTTT
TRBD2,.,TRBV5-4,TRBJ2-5,CASSLLAGGRLETQYF,TGTGCCAGCAGCTTGCTAGCGGGGGGCCGGTTGGAGACCCAGTACTTC
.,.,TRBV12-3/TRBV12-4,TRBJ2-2,CASTAAGELFF,TGTGCCAGCACCGCGGCCGGGGAGCTGTTTTTT
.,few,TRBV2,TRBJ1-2,CASSGDPGGGDNYGYTF,TGTGCCAGCAGTGGAGATCCGGGGGGAGGGGATAACTATGGCTACACCTTC
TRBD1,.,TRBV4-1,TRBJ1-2,CASSQPGQTYYGYTF,TGCGCCAGCAGCCAACCGGGACAGACATACTATGGCTACACCTTC
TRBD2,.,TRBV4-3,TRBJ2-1,CASSQVLGGGYNEQFF,TGCGCCAGCAGCCAAGTACTGGGGGGGGGGTACAATGAGCAGTTCTTC
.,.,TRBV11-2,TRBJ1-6,CASSLSWTDSPLHF,TGTGCCAGCAGCCTATCTTGGACGGATTCACCCCTCCACTTT
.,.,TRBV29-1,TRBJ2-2,CSVLGPTGELFF,TGCAGCGTTCTGGGTCCGACCGGGGAGCTGTTTTTT
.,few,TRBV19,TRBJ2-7,CASSIPAGEQYF,TGTGCCAGTAGTATCCCGGCCGGCGAGCAGTACTTC
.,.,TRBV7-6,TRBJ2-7,CASSSSFTPIYYYEQYF,TGTGCCAGCAGCTCTAGTTTTACCCCGATCTATTACTACGAGCAGTACTTC
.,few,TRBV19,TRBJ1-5,CASTGNSNQPQHF,TGTGCCAGTACAGGGAACAGCAATCAGCCCCAGCATTTT
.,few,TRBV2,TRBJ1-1,CASSATTGDTEAFF,TGTGCCAGCAGTGCGACGACAGGAGACACTGAAGCTTTCTTT
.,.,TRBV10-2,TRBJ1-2,CASSGDGYINYGYTF,TGCGCCAGCAGCGGGGACGGTTACATTAACTATGGCTACACCTTC
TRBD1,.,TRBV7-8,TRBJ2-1,CASSLLGTGYNEQFF,TGTGCCAGCAGCTTACTGGGGACAGGTTACAATGAGCAGTTCTTC
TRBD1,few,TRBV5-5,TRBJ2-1,CASSLGTGPGDEQFF,TGTGCCAGCAGCCTCGGGACAGGACCCGGGGATGAGCAGTTCTTC
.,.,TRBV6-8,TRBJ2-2,CASSAGATLRRELFF,TGTGCCAGCAGTGCAGGGGCTACCCTTCGCCGGGAGCTGTTTTTT
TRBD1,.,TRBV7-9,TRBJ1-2,CASSGSGTGNYGYTF,TGTGCCAGCAGCGGATCCGGGACAGGGAACTATGGCTACACCTTC
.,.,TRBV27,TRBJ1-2,CASRPPETWRGYTF,TGTGCCAGCCGCCCTCCCGAGACCTGGAGGGGCTACACCTTC
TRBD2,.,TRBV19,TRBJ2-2,CASSWRGDTNTGELFF,TGTGCCAGTAGCTGGCGGGGGGACACGAACACCGGGGAGCTGTTTTTT
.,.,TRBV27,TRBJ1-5,CASKSSGRNQPQHF,TGTGCCAGCAAATCGTCCGGGAGGAATCAGCCCCAGCATTTT
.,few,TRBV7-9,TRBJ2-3,CASSLFPRTWADTQYF,TGTGCCAGCAGCTTATTCCCTCGAACTTGGGCAGATACGCAGTATTTT
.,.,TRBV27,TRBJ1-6,CASSLRGWNSPLHF,TGTGCCAGCAGTCTTAGGGGGTGGAATTCACCCCTCCACTTT
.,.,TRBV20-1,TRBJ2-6,CSATHWGASLKSGANVLTF,TGCAGTGCTACCCACTGGGGGGCGTCTCTTAAGTCTGGGGCCAACGTCCTGACTTTC
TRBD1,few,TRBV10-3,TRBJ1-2,CAISAGDREYTF,TGTGCCATCAGTGCCGGGGACAGGGAATACACCTTC
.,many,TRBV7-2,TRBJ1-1,CASSSRRFDAEAFF,TGTGCCAGCAGCTCCCGACGATTCGACGCTGAAGCTTTCTTT
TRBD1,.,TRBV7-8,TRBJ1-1,CASSISGGWTEAFF,TGTGCCAGCAGCATTTCAGGGGGCTGGACTGAAGCTTTCTTT
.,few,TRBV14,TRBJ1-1,CASSQELHRVGTEAFF,TGTGCCAGCAGCCAAGAATTGCACAGGGTGGGCACTGAAGCTTTCTTT
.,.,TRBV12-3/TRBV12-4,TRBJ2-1,CASSTWQRNNEQFF,TGTGCCAGCAGTACCTGGCAAAGAAACAATGAGCAGTTCTTC
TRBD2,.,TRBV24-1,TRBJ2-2,CATSDLAEGGTGELFF,TGTGCCACCAGTGATCTTGCCGAGGGAGGGACCGGGGAGCTGTTTTTT
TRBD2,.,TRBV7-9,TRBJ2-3,CASSSRGGAMTDTQYF,TGTGCCAGCAGCTCGCGGGGGGGGGCGATGACAGATACGCAGTATTTT
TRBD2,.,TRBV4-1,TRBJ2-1,CASSQASSGGANEQFF,TGCGCCAGCAGCCAAGCTTCTAGCGGGGGGGCCAATGAGCAGTTCTTC
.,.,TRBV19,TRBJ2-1,CASSIDPGVASYNEQFF,TGTGCCAGTAGTATAGACCCAGGGGTAGCGTCCTACAATGAGCAGTTCTTC
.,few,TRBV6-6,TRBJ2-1,CASSYGMNEQFF,TGTGCCAGCAGTTACGGAATGAATGAGCAGTTCTTC
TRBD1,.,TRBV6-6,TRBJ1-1,CASSYLGQENTEAFF,TGTGCCAGCAGTTACCTCGGACAGGAGAACACTGAAGCTTTCTTT
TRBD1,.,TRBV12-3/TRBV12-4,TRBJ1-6,CASRSQGYLHF,TGTGCCAGCAGATCACAGGGGTACCTCCACTTT
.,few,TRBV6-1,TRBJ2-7,CASRLQEAAYEQYF,TGTGCCAGCAGACTCCAGGAAGCGGCCTACGAGCAGTACTTC